This T cell receptor (beta chain) was documented in a study of radiation and T cells in renal cell carcinoma. Study overall: Nephrectomy followed 15 Gy stereotactic body radiation by 4 weeks. Notes on the study in general: Top tumor clonotypes rose in blood 2 weeks post-radiation, then contracted.

Points on this clone: The antigen is unknown.

Clones were read by immunoSEQ multiplex PCR, and TCRdb kept only the in-frame ones, dropping some. This table has about 130,000 clones, roughly 84% appearing once. Trimming stripped 4 bases from V and 2 bases from J, with 5 bases between. Germline V CDR1 and CDR2: DFQATT, SNEGSKA (reference sequence). The CDR3 extends over 11 amino acids. Time point specified: baseline pretreatment blood. Treatment indicated: 15 Gy SBRT to primary tumor, nephrectomy 4 weeks later. The origin of this receptor is a woman aged 45-65 years with renal cell carcinoma. The rearrangement links TRBV20-1 to TRBJ2-5; D gene uncertain. The sample consisted of blood, taken from a patient whose treatment included radiotherapy and nephrectomy. The CDR3 DNA is TGCAGTGCTATTACACAAGAGACCCAGTACTTC. This gives the protein CSAITQETQYF.